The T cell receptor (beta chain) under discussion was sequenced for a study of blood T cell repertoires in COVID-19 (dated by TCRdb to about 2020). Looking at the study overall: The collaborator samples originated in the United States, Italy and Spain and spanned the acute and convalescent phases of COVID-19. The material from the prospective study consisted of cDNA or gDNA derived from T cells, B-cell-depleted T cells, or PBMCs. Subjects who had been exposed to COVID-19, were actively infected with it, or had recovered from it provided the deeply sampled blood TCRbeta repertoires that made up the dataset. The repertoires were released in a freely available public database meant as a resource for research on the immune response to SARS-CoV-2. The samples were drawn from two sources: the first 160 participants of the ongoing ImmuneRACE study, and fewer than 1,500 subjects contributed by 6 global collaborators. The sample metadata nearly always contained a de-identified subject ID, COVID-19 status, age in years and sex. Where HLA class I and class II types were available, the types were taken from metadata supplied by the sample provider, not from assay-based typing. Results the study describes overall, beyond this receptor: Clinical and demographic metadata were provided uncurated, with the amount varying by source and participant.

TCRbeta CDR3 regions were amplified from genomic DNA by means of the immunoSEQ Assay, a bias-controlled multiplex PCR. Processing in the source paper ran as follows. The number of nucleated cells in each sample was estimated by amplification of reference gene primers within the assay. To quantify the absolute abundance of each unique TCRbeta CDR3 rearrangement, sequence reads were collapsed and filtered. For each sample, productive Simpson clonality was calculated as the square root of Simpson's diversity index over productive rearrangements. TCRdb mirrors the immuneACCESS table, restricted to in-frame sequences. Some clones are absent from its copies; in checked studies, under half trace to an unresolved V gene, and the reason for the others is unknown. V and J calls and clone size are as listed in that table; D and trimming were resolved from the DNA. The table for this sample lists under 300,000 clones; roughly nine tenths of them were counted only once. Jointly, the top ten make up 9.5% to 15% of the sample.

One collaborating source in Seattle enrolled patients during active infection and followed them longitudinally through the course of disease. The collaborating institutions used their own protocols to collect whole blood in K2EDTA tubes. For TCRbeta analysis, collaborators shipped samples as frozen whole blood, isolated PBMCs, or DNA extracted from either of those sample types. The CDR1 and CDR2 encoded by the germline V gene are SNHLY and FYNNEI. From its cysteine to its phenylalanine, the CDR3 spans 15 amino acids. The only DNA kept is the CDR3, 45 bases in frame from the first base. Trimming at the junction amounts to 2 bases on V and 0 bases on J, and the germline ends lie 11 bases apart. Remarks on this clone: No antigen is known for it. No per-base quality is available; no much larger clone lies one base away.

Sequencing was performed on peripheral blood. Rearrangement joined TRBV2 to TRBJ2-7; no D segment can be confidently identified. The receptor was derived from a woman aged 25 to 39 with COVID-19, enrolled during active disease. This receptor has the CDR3 CASSELAVYSYEQYF. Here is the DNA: TGTGCCAGCAGTGAACTCGCAGTATACTCCTACGAGCAGTACTTC.